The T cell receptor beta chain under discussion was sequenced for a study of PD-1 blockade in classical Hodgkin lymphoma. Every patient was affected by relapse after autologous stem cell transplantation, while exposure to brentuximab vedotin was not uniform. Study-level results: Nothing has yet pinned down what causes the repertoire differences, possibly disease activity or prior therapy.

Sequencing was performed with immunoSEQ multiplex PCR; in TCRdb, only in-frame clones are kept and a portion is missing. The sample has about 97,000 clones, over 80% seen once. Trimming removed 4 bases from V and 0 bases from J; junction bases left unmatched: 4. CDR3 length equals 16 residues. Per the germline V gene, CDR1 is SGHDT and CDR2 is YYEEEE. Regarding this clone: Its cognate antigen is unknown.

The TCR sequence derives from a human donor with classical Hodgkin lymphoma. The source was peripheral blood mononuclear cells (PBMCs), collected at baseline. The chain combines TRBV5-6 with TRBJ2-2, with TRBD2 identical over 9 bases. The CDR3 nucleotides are TGTGCCAGCAGCCTGCGGGGGGGGCCGAACACCGGGGAGCTGTTTTTT. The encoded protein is CASSLRGGPNTGELFF. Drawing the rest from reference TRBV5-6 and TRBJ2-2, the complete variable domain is DAGVTQSPTHLIKTRGQQVTLRCSPKSGHDTVSWYQQALGQGPQFIFQYYEEEERQRGNFPDRFSGHQFPNYSSELNVNALLLGDSALYLCASSLRGGPNTGELFFGEGSRLTVL.